Listed below are T cell receptor beta chains from one sample, sequenced in a study of T cell repertoires in cytomegalovirus infection. For these TCRs, the target antigens are not known. From the reads, TCRdb called clonotypes with MiXCR, one entry per CDR3 protein. The table lists around 900,000 distinct CDR3 sequences, less than 40% of them singletons. This specimen consisted of cultured CD8+ T cells from PBMCs, obtained from culture after CMV antigen stimulation. The source is a human donor in good health (CMV status not recorded). Some clones in this sample may be carry-over from other donors' samples. Each CDR3 is given with its conserved first and last residue. Fields, in order: V gene, J gene, clone size, D gene, CDR3 DNA, CDR3 protein. A D gene is named only where the DNA matches it firmly. Some rows have no size entry. The others give once, few or many, or a class for an expanded clone.

TRBV7-8	TRBJ1-5	many	.	TGTGCCAGCAGCTTAGTTAGGGAACATCAGCCCCAGCATTTT	CASSLVREHQPQHF
TRBV5-1	TRBJ1-6	many	TRBD1	TGCGCCAGCAGCTTGGAGGGGGCAGAAAATTCACCCCTCCACTTT	CASSLEGAENSPLHF
TRBV6-6	TRBJ1-1	.	TRBD1	TGTGCCAGCAGTGGTCGGACAGGCGACAAACCCATGAACACTGAAGCTTTCTTT	CASSGRTGDKPMNTEAFF
TRBV24-1	TRBJ2-1	.	.	TGTGCCACCAGTGATTTTGGTGGCGTCTACAATGAGCAGTTCTTC	CATSDFGGVYNEQFF
TRBV27	TRBJ1-2	many	.	TGTGCCAGCAGTTTAAGGCAGGGCTATGGCTACACCTTC	CASSLRQGYGYTF
TRBV4-1	TRBJ2-7	.	TRBD1	TGCGCCAGCAGCCTCGGACAGGATGGCTACGAGCAGTACTTC	CASSLGQDGYEQYF
TRBV5-6	TRBJ2-5	.	.	TGTGCCAGCAGTCTCGCCCCCCACGGACGGAGGGAGACCCAGTACTTC	CASSLAPHGRRETQYF
TRBV9	TRBJ2-1	few	TRBD1	TGTGCCAGCAGCGTTACAGGGGTTAACAATGAGCAGTTCTTC	CASSVTGVNNEQFF
TRBV5-4	TRBJ1-1	many	.	TGTGCCAGCAGCCCGGTAGGGAGGGTAAAGGCGGAGAACACTGAAGCTTTCTTT	CASSPVGRVKAENTEAFF
TRBV29-1	TRBJ2-2	.	.	TGCAGCGTAATGTTGCAGGGGATCGGGGAGCTGTTTTTT	CSVMLQGIGELFF
TRBV27	TRBJ1-1	.	.	TGTGCCACGGGGAGAGGGAGTGGGAACACTGAAGCTTTCTTT	CATGRGSGNTEAFF
TRBV11-2	TRBJ2-3	.	.	TGTGCCAGCAGCTTAAAAACTAGCACAGATACGCAGTATTTT	CASSLKTSTDTQYF
TRBV7-2	TRBJ2-3	many	.	TGTGCCAGCAGCCCCGCTCTCGCGGGGAGCACAGATACGCAGTATTTT	CASSPALAGSTDTQYF
TRBV6-1	TRBJ2-2	few	.	TGTGCCAGCAGTGAACGGACGACGGACACCGGGGAGCTGTTTTTT	CASSERTTDTGELFF
TRBV6-2/TRBV6-3	TRBJ2-2	.	.	TGTGCCAGCACCTCGACAGGTCTCATGGGCACCGGGGAGCTGTTTTTT	CASTSTGLMGTGELFF
TRBV12-3/TRBV12-4	TRBJ2-5	few	TRBD1	TGTGCCAGCAGCCCACTGCCACGAGGACAGGCTCTCGGGACCCAGTACTTC	CASSPLPRGQALGTQYF
TRBV10-3	TRBJ2-1	.	.	TGTGCCACCCTCGTGCGGGGAGGTGGCGATGAGCAGTTCTTC	CATLVRGGGDEQFF
TRBV29-1	TRBJ1-2	once	TRBD1	TGCAACGCAGGGGGCAAGTATGGCTACACCTTC	CNAGGKYGYTF
TRBV5-6	TRBJ2-3	.	.	TGTGCCAGCAGCTTGGGCCGCCCGGGGGATACGCAGTATTTT	CASSLGRPGDTQYF
TRBV27	TRBJ2-3	.	.	TGTGCCAGCAGTTGGAGGCCAACTAACACAGATACGCAGTATTTT	CASSWRPTNTDTQYF
TRBV12-3/TRBV12-4	TRBJ1-3	.	.	TGTGCCAGCACCTTGACTGGTTACTCTGGAAACACCATATATTTT	CASTLTGYSGNTIYF
TRBV15	TRBJ2-3	once	TRBD1	TGTGCCACCAGCAGAGGGACAGGACGGGATACGCAGTATTTT	CATSRGTGRDTQYF
TRBV23-1	TRBJ1-2	once	TRBD1	TGCGCCAGCAGTCAATGGCGGGACAGACTATTAAAGGGCTACACCTTC	CASSQWRDRLLKGYTF
TRBV4-3	TRBJ2-2	few	TRBD2	TGCGCCAGCAGCCCTGGGCAGCGGGGGTTAACCGGGGAGCTGTTTTTT	CASSPGQRGLTGELFF
TRBV20-1	TRBJ1-1	.	.	TGCAGAACCTCGGGTAGTCGCCGTGCTTTCTTT	CRTSGSRRAFF
TRBV12-5	TRBJ1-2	few	TRBD1	TGTGCTAGTGGTTTGACCCAATCGGGACAGGGGTTCTATGGCTACACCTTC	CASGLTQSGQGFYGYTF
TRBV19	TRBJ2-1	.	TRBD2	TGTGCCAGTAGTACCCCCGGACTAGCGGGCTACAATGAGCAGTTCTTC	CASSTPGLAGYNEQFF
TRBV6-2/TRBV6-3	TRBJ1-1	.	TRBD1	TGTGCCAGCAGTTTCCTCAGGGGGCTTGGCACTGAAGCTTTCTTT	CASSFLRGLGTEAFF
TRBV6-2/TRBV6-3	TRBJ2-1	.	TRBD2	TGTGCCAGCAGTTATCTTGCCCGGGGGGAGGACAATGAGCAGTTCTTC	CASSYLARGEDNEQFF
TRBV4-3	TRBJ2-2	.	.	TGCGCCAGCAGCCAGACACTACGGAACACCGGGGAGCTGTTTTTT	CASSQTLRNTGELFF
TRBV4-1	TRBJ2-3	.	TRBD2	TGCGCCAGCAGCTTACGGGGGGTGTGGGAGCGGGAAAGCACAGATACGCAGTATTTT	CASSLRGVWERESTDTQYF
TRBV5-4	TRBJ1-1	.	.	TGTGCCAGCAGGTTGAATGGGGAGAACACTGAAGCTTTCTTT	CASRLNGENTEAFF
TRBV9	TRBJ2-7	.	.	TGTGCCAGCAGCGTATATTTGGGGCACGAGCAGTACTTC	CASSVYLGHEQYF
TRBV19	TRBJ1-1	.	.	TGTGCCAGTAGTAACCCCCACCAGGGCGTGAACACTGAAGCTTTCTTT	CASSNPHQGVNTEAFF
TRBV7-6	TRBJ2-3	few	.	TGTGCTAGCAGCTCTACAGGGATGGCAGATACGCAGTATTTT	CASSSTGMADTQYF
TRBV7-6	TRBJ2-1	.	TRBD2	TGTGCCAGCAGCTGGTTCGGGACTACCGACAATGAGCAGTTCTTC	CASSWFGTTDNEQFF
TRBV7-8	TRBJ2-5	.	.	TGTGCCAGCAGCTTAAGGAGGCGGGGTAGGGTGGAGACCCAGTACTTC	CASSLRRRGRVETQYF
TRBV28	TRBJ1-2	.	.	TGTGCCAGCAGTTTAAGGGGGAAGGGCTACACCTTC	CASSLRGKGYTF
TRBV6-5	TRBJ2-3	few	.	TGTGCCACCTCACCTCGCTCGATAGCGAAAGAAGATACGCAGTATTTT	CATSPRSIAKEDTQYF
TRBV27	TRBJ2-3	.	.	TGTGCCAGCAGCCTCACACTAATTAGCACAGATACGCAGTATTTT	CASSLTLISTDTQYF
TRBV5-6	TRBJ2-7	.	.	TGTGCCAGCAGCTGGGAGGCTCGTTACGAGCAGTACTTC	CASSWEARYEQYF
TRBV7-9	TRBJ2-1	many	.	TGTGCCAGCAGTTGGGGGAGCTCCTACAATGAGCAGTTCTTC	CASSWGSSYNEQFF
TRBV7-9	TRBJ2-5	few	.	TGTGCCAGCAGCCCAGAGGGGCTAGCGCGAGAGACCCAGTACTTC	CASSPEGLARETQYF
TRBV14	TRBJ2-1	many	TRBD1	TGTGCCAGCAGCCAACCCGGGACAGGTTCCTACAATGAGCAGTTCTTC	CASSQPGTGSYNEQFF